This T cell receptor (beta chain) was found in a study of blood T cell repertoires in COVID-19. Original handling: Reference gene primer amplification gave estimated nucleated cell counts. TCRdb keeps only in-frame clones here, not all; method: immunoSEQ multiplex PCR. V and J calls and clone size are given by that table; D and trimming were obtained from the DNA. This table holds about 190,000 clones, approximately 91% found once. The sample consisted of peripheral blood. The TCR sequence derives from a man aged 25 to 45 with acute or convalescent COVID-19.

CDR3 loop: CASSFSGGADTQYF. The CDR3 nucleotides read TGTGCCAGCAGTTTCTCAGGGGGCGCAGATACGCAGTATTTT. The rearrangement uses TRBV27 and TRBJ2-3, with TRBD1 identical over 8 bases. CDR1 and CDR2 (germline): MNHEY, SMNVEV (reference sequence). With 3 bases clipped from V and 4 bases from J, the junction kept 3 bases outside the gene matches. The CDR3 has 14 residues.